This T cell receptor beta chain appears in the sequencing data of a study of blood T cell repertoires in COVID-19. V gave up 4 bases and J gave up 5 bases; unmatched junction bases: 17. From germline, CDR1 is SGDLS and CDR2 YYNGEE. The CDR3 runs to 18 residues. In the source study's methods: Cell counts per sample came from amplifying reference gene primers. This table comes from immunoSEQ multiplex PCR, and its TCRdb copy is limited to in-frame clones, with some not included. V and J calls and clone size are as listed in that table; D and trimming were resolved from the DNA. Among some 100,000 clones listed, more than 80% were seen once.

The source is a human donor in a cohort sampled during active COVID-19. This chain links TRBV9 with TRBJ2-5; 10 bases are a match to TRBD2. The sample consisted of peripheral blood. In DNA form, the CDR3 reads TGTGCCAGCAGCACCCCAGTAGCGGGAGGCAATCAATGGGAGACCCAGTACTTC. This codes for CASSTPVAGGNQWETQYF.